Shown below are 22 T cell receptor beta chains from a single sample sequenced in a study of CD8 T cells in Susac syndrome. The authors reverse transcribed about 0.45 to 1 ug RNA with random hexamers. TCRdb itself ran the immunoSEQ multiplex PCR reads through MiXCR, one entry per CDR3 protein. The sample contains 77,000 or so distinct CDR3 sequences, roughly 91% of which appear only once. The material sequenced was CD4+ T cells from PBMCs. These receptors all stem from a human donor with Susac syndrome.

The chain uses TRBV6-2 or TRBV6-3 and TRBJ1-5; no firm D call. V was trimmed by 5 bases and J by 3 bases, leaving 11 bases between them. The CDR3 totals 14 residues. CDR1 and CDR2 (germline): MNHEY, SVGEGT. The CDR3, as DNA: TGTGCCAGCAGTGGCTACAGTACCAATCAGCCCCAGCATTTT. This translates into CASSGYSTNQPQHF.

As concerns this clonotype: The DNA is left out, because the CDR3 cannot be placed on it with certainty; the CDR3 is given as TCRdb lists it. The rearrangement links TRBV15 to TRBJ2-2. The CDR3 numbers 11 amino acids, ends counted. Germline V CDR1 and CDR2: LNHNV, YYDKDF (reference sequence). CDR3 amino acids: CATRGPGSCFF.

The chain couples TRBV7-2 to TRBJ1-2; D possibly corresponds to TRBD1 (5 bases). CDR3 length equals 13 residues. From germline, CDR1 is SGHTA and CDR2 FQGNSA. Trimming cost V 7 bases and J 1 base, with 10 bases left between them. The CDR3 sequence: CASNRDSNYGYTF. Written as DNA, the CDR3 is TGTGCCAGCAATCGAGACAGTAACTATGGCTACACCTTC. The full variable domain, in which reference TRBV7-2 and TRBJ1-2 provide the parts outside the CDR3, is GAGVSQSPSNKVTEKGKDVELRCDPISGHTALYWYRQSLGQGLEFLIYFQGNSAPDKSGLPSDRFSAERTGGSVSTLTIQRTQQEDSAVYLCASNRDSNYGYTFGSGTRLTVV.

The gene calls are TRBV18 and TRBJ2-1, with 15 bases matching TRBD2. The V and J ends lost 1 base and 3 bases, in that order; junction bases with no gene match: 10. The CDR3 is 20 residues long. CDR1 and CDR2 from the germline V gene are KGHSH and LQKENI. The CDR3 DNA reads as TGTGCCAGCTCACCACACCCGGGACTAGCGGGGGGTAATGTCTACAATGAGCAGTTCTTC. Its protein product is CASSPHPGLAGGNVYNEQFF.

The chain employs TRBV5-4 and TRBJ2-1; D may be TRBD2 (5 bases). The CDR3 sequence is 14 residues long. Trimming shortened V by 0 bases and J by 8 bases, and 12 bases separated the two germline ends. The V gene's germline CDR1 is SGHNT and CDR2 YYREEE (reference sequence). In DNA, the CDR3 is TGTGCCAGCAGCTTGGCTGAGGGCGGGCATGAGCAGTTCTTC. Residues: CASSLAEGGHEQFF.

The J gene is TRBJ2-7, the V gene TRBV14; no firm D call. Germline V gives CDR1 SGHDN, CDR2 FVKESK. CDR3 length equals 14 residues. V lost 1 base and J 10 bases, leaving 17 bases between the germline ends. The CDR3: CASSQGRVAQPQYF. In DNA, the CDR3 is TGTGCCAGCAGCCAAGGAAGGGTTGCCCAACCCCAGTACTTC.

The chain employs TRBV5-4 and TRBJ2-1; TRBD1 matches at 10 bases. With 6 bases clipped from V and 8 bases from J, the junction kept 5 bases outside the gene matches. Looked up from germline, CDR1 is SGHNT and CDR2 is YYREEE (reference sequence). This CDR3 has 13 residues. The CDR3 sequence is CASKTTGGDEQFF. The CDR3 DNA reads TGTGCCAGCAAGACGACAGGGGGCGATGAGCAGTTCTTC.

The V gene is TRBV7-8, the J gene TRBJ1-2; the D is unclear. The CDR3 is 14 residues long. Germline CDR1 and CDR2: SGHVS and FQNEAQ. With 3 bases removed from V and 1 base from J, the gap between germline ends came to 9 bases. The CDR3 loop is CASSFAAINYGYTF. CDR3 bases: TGTGCCAGCAGCTTCGCGGCCATTAACTATGGCTACACCTTC.

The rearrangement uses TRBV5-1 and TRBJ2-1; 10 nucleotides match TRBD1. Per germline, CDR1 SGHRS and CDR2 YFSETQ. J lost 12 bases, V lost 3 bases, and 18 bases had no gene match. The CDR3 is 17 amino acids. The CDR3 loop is CASSWLPGQGNGGWQFF. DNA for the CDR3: TGCGCCAGCAGCTGGCTCCCGGGACAGGGGAACGGCGGATGGCAGTTCTTC.

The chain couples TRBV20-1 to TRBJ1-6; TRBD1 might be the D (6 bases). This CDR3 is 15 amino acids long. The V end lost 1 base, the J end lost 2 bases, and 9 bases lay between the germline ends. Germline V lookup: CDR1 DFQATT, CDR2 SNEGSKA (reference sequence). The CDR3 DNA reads TGCAGTGCTAGAGGTGGACAGCCCTATAATTCACCCCTCCACTTT. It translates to CSARGGQPYNSPLHF.

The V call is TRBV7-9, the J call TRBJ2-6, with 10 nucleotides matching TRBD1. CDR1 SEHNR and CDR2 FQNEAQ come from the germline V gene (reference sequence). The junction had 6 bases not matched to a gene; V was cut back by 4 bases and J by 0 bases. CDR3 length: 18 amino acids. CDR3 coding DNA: TGTGCCAGCAGCTCCGAGGGACAGGGGCACTCTGGGGCCAACGTCCTGACTTTC. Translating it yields CASSSEGQGHSGANVLTF. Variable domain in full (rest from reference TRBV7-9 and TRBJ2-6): DTGVSQNPRHKITKRGQNVTFRCDPISEHNRLYWYRQTLGQGPEFLTYFQNEAQLEKSRLLSDRFSAERPKGSFSTLEIQRTEQGDSAMYLCASSSEGQGHSGANVLTFGAGSRLTVL.

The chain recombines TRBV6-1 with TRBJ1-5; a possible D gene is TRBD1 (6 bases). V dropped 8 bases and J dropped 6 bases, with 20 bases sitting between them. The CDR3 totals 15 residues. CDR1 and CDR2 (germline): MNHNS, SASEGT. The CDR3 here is CASSEDSHGGQPQHF. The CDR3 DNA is TGTGCCAGCTCCGAGGACAGTCACGGAGGTCAGCCCCAGCATTTT.

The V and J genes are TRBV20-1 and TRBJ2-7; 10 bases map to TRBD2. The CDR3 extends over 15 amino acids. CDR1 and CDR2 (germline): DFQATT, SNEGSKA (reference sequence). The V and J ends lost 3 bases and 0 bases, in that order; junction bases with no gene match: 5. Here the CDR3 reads CSARPAGGSSYEQYF. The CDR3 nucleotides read TGCAGTGCTAGGCCAGCGGGAGGGAGCTCCTACGAGCAGTACTTC.

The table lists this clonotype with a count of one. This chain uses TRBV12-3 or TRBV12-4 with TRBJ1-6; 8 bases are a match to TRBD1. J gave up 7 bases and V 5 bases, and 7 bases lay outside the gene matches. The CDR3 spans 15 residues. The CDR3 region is CASSLRTGTNSPLHF. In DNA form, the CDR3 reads TGTGCCAGCAGTCTACGGACAGGGACAAATTCACCCCTCCACTTT.

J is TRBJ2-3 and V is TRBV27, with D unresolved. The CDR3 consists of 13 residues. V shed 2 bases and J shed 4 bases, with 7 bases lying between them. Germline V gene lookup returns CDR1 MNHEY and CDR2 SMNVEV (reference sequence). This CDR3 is CASSLVRADTQYF. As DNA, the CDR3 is TGTGCCAGCAGTTTAGTTAGGGCAGATACGCAGTATTTT.

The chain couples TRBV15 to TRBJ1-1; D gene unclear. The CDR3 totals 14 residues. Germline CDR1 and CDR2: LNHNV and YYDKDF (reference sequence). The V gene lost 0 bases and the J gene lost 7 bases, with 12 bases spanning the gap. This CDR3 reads CATSRDPGHGEAFF. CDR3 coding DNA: TGTGCCACCAGCAGAGATCCTGGTCACGGTGAAGCTTTCTTT. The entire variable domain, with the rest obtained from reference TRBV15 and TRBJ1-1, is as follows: DAMVIQNPRYQVTQFGKPVTLSCSQTLNHNVMYWYQQKSSQAPKLLFHYYDKDFNNEADTPDNFQSRRPNTSFCFLDIRSPGLGDTAMYLCATSRDPGHGEAFFGQGTRLTVV.

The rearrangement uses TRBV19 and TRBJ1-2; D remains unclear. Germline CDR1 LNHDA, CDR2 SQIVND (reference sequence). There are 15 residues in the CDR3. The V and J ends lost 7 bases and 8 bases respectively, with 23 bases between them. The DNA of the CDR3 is TGTGCCAGTACCCACCCCCCGGGGTTCTTTGAAGGCTACACCTTC. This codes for CASTHPPGFFEGYTF.

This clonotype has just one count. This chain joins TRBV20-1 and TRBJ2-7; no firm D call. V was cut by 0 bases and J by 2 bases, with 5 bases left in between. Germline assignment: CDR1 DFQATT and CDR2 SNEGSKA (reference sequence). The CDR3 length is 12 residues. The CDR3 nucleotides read TGCAGTGCTAGAGAGCAGGCCTACGAGCAGTACTTC. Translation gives CSAREQAYEQYF.

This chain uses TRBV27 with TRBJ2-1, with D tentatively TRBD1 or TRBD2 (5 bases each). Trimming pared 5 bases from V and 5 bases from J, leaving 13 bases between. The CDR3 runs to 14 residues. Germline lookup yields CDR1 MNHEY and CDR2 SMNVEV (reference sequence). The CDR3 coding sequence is TGTGCCAGCAGTCCTTACGGGACCAACAATGAGCAGTTCTTC. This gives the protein CASSPYGTNNEQFF.

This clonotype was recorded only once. CDR3 in amino acids: CAGQPGGNYGYTF. The CDR3, as DNA: TGTGCCGGGCAACCGGGAGGAAACTATGGCTACACCTTC. The rearrangement uses TRBV6-6 and TRBJ1-2; D not resolved. The CDR3 consists of 13 residues. The germline V and J ends were trimmed by 11 bases and 2 bases, with 15 bases remaining between them. Germline V gene lookup returns CDR1 MNHNY and CDR2 SVGAGI (reference sequence).

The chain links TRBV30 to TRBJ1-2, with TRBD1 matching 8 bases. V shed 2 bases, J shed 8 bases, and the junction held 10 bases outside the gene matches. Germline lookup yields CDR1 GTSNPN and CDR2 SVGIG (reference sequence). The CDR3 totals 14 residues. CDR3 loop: CAWSFLDRGRGYTF. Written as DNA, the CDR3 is TGTGCCTGGAGTTTCCTCGACAGGGGCCGGGGCTACACCTTC.

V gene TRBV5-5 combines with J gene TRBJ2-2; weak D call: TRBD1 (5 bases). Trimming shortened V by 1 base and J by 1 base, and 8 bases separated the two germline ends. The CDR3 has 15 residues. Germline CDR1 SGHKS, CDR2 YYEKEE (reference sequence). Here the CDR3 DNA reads TGTGCCAGCAGCTTGCAGGGCAAGAACACCGGGGAGCTGTTTTTT. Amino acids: CASSLQGKNTGELFF.